This T cell receptor (beta chain) comes out of a study of cytomegalovirus exposure and HLA in healthy donors. The study ran its PCR with 60 Vbeta and 13 Jbeta primers. How the authors handled the data: Some 80 million unique TCR beta chains, 9.5 million to 14 million shared, were counted in a later analysis. Sequencing was performed with immunoSEQ multiplex PCR; in TCRdb, only in-frame clones are kept and a portion is missing. That table gives V, J and clone size, and the DNA gave D and trimming. Of around 80,000 clones listed, about 9.4% are singletons. This clone has only a few counts. Trimming stripped 5 bases from V and 0 bases from J, with 10 bases between. Germline CDR1 is SGHVS and CDR2 is FQNEAQ. CDR3 size: 14 residues.

This TCR was recovered from a man in his sixties in good health and CMV-seropositive. Sequenced input: PBMCs. The chain couples TRBV7-8 to TRBJ1-1; no clear D gene. The CDR3 is CASSPNSLNTEAFF. The CDR3 DNA sequence: TGTGCCAGCAGCCCGAACAGCTTGAACACTGAAGCTTTCTTT.